This T cell receptor (beta chain) derives from a study of blood T cell repertoires in COVID-19. Study summary: Spain, Italy and the United States supplied samples that represented acute and convalescent COVID-19.

CDR1 and CDR2 (germline): SGHDT, YYEEEE. V lost 4 bases and J lost 9, with 20 bases in between. This CDR3 comprises 16 residues. Clones were sequenced by immunoSEQ multiplex PCR, and TCRdb holds only the in-frame ones, with some missing. The sample lists some 170,000 clones, around 80% seen once, with 11% in the top ten. This receptor was obtained from a man aged 55 to 70 with active or convalescent COVID-19. What was sequenced was peripheral blood. The chain couples TRBV5-6 to TRBJ1-6; TRBD1 might be the D (5 bases). For the CDR3, the DNA is TGTGCCAGCAGCAAGGCCGGGGCAGGGAGGAGTTCACCCCTCCACTTT. It encodes CASSKAGAGRSSPLHF.